This entry concerns a single T cell receptor beta chain. The data were obtained in a study of regulatory T cells in long-lasting Graves disease. With iRepertoire HTBI primers and Arm-PCR of CDR3 regions, TCR beta libraries were built. TCRdb re-called the multiplex PCR reads with MiXCR, one entry per CDR3 protein. In the table there are a few hundred thousand distinct CDR3 sequences, about 13% of which are singletons. Trimming left V 0 bases short and J 3 bases short, with 21 bases between. The CDR3 length is 19 residues. Germline-derived CDR1 and CDR2 are LNHNV and YYDKDF (reference sequence). Specified time point: newly diagnosed GD, antithyroid drugs for less than 3 months. PBMCs were the source of the RNA used for TCR sequencing. The same data also contributed to another study, on T cells in Graves' hyperthyroidism and ophthalmopathy.

The receptor comes from a man aged 30 to 45 with Graves disease. The sample in question was peripheral blood mononuclear cells (PBMCs), obtained at new diagnosis, from a patient treated with antithyroid drugs. This chain uses TRBV15 with TRBJ1-5; a possible D gene is TRBD1 (6 bases). The CDR3 DNA sequence: TGTGCCACCAGCAGAGATGCGGAAACAGGGATCTGGGACAATCAGCCCCAGCATTTT. It specifies CATSRDAETGIWDNQPQHF.